One and the same sample provided the 32 T cell receptor beta chains below, sequenced in a study of cytomegalovirus exposure and HLA in healthy donors. 13 Jbeta primers and 60 Vbeta primers were used for the PCR. Measured with immunoSEQ multiplex PCR; TCRdb has only the in-frame clones, and not every one. The sample lists more than 85,000 clones; 75% to 85% were seen once. The sequenced sample was PBMCs. The receptor set was obtained from a man aged 25 to 40 in good health and CMV-seronegative.

This sequence joins TRBV6-6 and TRBJ2-7; 7 bases map to TRBD2. CDR3 length: 12 residues. From germline, CDR1 is MNHNY and CDR2 SVGAGI (reference sequence). After removal of 6 bases from V and 5 bases from J, the junction contained 4 bases not matched to a gene. The chain's CDR3 is CASSWGGNEQYF. The CDR3 bases are TGTGCCAGCAGCTGGGGGGGTAACGAGCAGTACTTC.

J is TRBJ2-1 and V is TRBV7-6; D may be TRBD1 (6 bases). The germline CDR1 and CDR2 sequences are SGHVS and FNYEAQ. The CDR3 is made up of 13 amino acids. Trimming pared 5 bases from V and 2 bases from J, leaving 7 bases between. CDR3 sequence reads: CASSGDTYNEQFF. Here the CDR3 DNA reads TGTGCCAGCAGCGGGGACACCTACAATGAGCAGTTCTTC.

The chain couples TRBV6-1 to TRBJ1-2; D remains ambiguous. The CDR3 spans 14 residues. The V gene lost 5 bases and the J gene lost 3 bases, with 13 bases spanning the gap. Germline V gives CDR1 MNHNS, CDR2 SASEGT. The CDR3 spells CASSTGLVDYGYTF. The DNA for the CDR3 is TGTGCCAGCAGTACCGGACTCGTAGACTATGGCTACACCTTC.

The chain employs TRBV2 and TRBJ2-5, with a tentative D call TRBD2 (6 bases). The V gene lost 11 bases and the J gene lost 12 bases, with 22 bases spanning the gap. Germline V gives CDR1 SNHLY, CDR2 FYNNEI. There are 12 residues in the CDR3. CDR3 region: CAGRQEGEDEYF. The CDR3 nucleotides read TGTGCCGGACGCCAGGAGGGCGAAGATGAGTACTTC.

This clone was observed once. The J gene is TRBJ1-2, the V gene TRBV5-4, with D possibly matching TRBD1 (5 bases). The CDR3 length is 15 residues. Germline assignment: CDR1 SGHNT and CDR2 YYREEE (reference sequence). The ends were cut back, 4 bases at V and 4 bases at J, with 17 bases in the middle. CDR3 amino acids: CASSQEQDPSYGYTF. For the CDR3, the DNA is TGTGCCAGCAGCCAGGAACAGGATCCCAGCTATGGCTACACCTTC.

V usage is TRBV5-1 and J usage is TRBJ1-4, with 10 bases lining up with TRBD1. The V segment lost 3 bases and the J segment 5 bases; nucleotides outside the gene matches: 4. The length of the CDR3 is 15 residues. Germline V gives CDR1 SGHRS, CDR2 YFSETQ. CDR3 sequence reads: CASSSTGQGNEKLFF. Here the CDR3 DNA reads TGCGCCAGCAGCTCAACGGGACAGGGGAATGAAAAACTGTTTTTT.

This sequence joins TRBV6-1 and TRBJ1-3; no clear D gene. The germline gives CDR1 MNHNS, CDR2 SASEGT. Trimming shortened V by 6 bases and J by 1 base, and 7 bases separated the two germline ends. The CDR3 has 13 residues. This CDR3 is CASREPSGNTIYF. The CDR3 DNA reads as TGTGCCAGCAGGGAACCGTCTGGAAACACCATATATTTT.

CDR3 DNA sequence: TGTGCCAGCGGGCCGTGGACAGGACTTCCTTTGGGGGACGAGCAGTACTTC. It encodes CASGPWTGLPLGDEQYF. The chain uses TRBV27 and TRBJ2-7, with 7 nucleotides matching TRBD1. There are 17 residues in the CDR3. Germline-derived CDR1 and CDR2 are MNHEY and SMNVEV (reference sequence). Trimming took 8 bases from V and 5 from J; bases not matched to a gene: 21.

The rearrangement links TRBV30 to TRBJ1-2; possibly TRBD1 for D (5 bases). V dropped 2 bases and J dropped 2 bases, with 18 bases sitting between them. The germline CDR1 and CDR2 sequences are GTSNPN and SVGIG (reference sequence). CDR3 length: 16 amino acids. CDR3 sequence reads: CAWSPLLGDWNYGYTF. The CDR3 DNA reads TGTGCCTGGAGTCCCCTCCTCGGGGACTGGAACTATGGCTACACCTTC. The whole variable domain, remainder taken from reference TRBV30 and TRBJ1-2, is SQTIHQWPATLVQPVGSPLSLECTVEGTSNPNLYWYRQAAGRGLQLLFYSVGIGQISSEVPQNLSASRPQDRQFILSSKKLLLSDSGFYLCAWSPLLGDWNYGYTFGSGTRLTVV.

This clone was counted a few times. V is TRBV29-1 and J is TRBJ1-1; no clear D. Trimming cost V 2 bases and J 1 base, with 8 bases left between them. Germline V gene lookup returns CDR1 SQVTM and CDR2 ANQGSEA. The CDR3 loop spans 13 amino acids. The CDR3 DNA is TGCAGCGTTGAAATCGTCAGGAACACTGAAGCTTTCTTT. The encoded protein is CSVEIVRNTEAFF.

The rearrangement joins TRBV27 to TRBJ1-1; D gene ambiguous. This CDR3 contains 12 residues. Per germline, CDR1 MNHEY and CDR2 SMNVEV (reference sequence). Trimming stripped 10 bases from V and 1 base from J, with 10 bases between. The CDR3 region is CATTWANTEAFF. CDR3 sequence (DNA): TGTGCCACCACCTGGGCGAACACTGAAGCTTTCTTT.

The chain employs TRBV7-6 and TRBJ2-1, with a tentative D call TRBD2 (7 bases). The germline gives CDR1 SGHVS, CDR2 FNYEAQ. The CDR3 extends over 14 amino acids. V lost 5 bases, J lost 9 bases, and 17 bases lay in between. As DNA, the CDR3 is TGTGCCAGCAGCCCCGTGGGGGGGGCCACTGAGCAGTTCTTC. Translated: CASSPVGGATEQFF.

The chain is built from TRBV25-1 and TRBJ2-1, with D possibly TRBD2 on 5 matching bases. This CDR3 region has 14 residues. Trimming pared 2 bases from V and 7 bases from J, leaving 12 bases between. Per germline, CDR1 MGHDK and CDR2 SYGVNS. CDR3 in amino acids: CASSERGGPNEQFF. In DNA form, the CDR3 reads TGTGCCAGCAGTGAACGCGGAGGCCCTAATGAGCAGTTCTTC.

The CDR3 nucleotides read TGTGCCAGCAGTCTTACAGGGGGGAACACTGAAGCTTTCTTT. It is translated as CASSLTGGNTEAFF. The gene calls are TRBV28 and TRBJ1-1; 8 bases line up with TRBD1. The CDR3 has 14 amino acids. Germline V lookup: CDR1 MDHEN, CDR2 SYDVKM. J gave up 1 base and V 5 bases, and 3 bases lay outside the gene matches.

This chain joins TRBV1 and TRBJ1-6; the D segment call TRBD1 is taken from the table without a DNA check. TRBV1 is noted as a pseudogene. This CDR3 has 17 residues. The CDR3 DNA reads as TGCACCAGCAGCCAAGCGGTTGACAGGGAAGGGCATTCACCCCTCCACTTT. Protein product: CTSSQAVDREGHSPLHF.

Only one count was recorded for this clone. The gene calls are TRBV4-2 and TRBJ1-4; no reliable D call. Germline V gives CDR1 LGHNA, CDR2 YNFKEQ. Between the trimmed V and J ends, which lost 0 bases and 5 bases, there was a span of 13 bases. The CDR3 has 16 amino acids. CDR3 amino acids: CASSQDPGPVNEKLFF. CDR3 bases: TGTGCCAGCAGCCAAGATCCGGGTCCGGTAAATGAAAAACTGTTTTTT.

The V gene is TRBV6-1, the J gene TRBJ1-5, with D uncertain. The CDR3 has 15 residues. Trimming removed 1 base at V and 6 bases at J, with 13 bases between. Germline V gene sequence: CDR1 MNHNS, CDR2 SASEGT. For the CDR3, the DNA is TGTGCCAGCAGTGAAGGGCAGGTTCTGGGTCAGCCCCAGCATTTT. It specifies CASSEGQVLGQPQHF.

A single count supports this clone. The chain employs TRBV6-1 and TRBJ1-2, with a weak D call TRBD1 (6 bases). This CDR3 has 16 amino acids. CDR1 and CDR2 from the germline V gene are MNHNS and SASEGT. Trimming stripped 1 base from V and 7 bases from J, with 19 bases between. CDR3 sequence reads: CASSEEWGVRGTGYTF. In DNA form, the CDR3 reads TGTGCCAGCAGTGAAGAGTGGGGTGTGAGGGGGACTGGCTACACCTTC.

The chain has TRBV5-4 and TRBJ2-2; D is perhaps TRBD1 (6 bases). The germline V gene encodes CDR1 SGHNT and CDR2 YYREEE (reference sequence). V shed 0 bases and J shed 6 bases, with 12 bases lying between them. The CDR3 runs to 15 residues. In DNA form, the CDR3 reads TGTGCCAGCAGCTTGGGAACAGGGATCGCCGGGGAGCTGTTTTTT. Its protein is CASSLGTGIAGELFF.

This clone turned up a few times. The chain recombines TRBV2 with TRBJ1-3; D gene ambiguous. This CDR3 has 13 residues. Trimming removed 2 bases at V and 4 bases at J, with 6 bases between. Germline loops: CDR1 SNHLY, CDR2 FYNNEI. The CDR3 coding sequence is TGTGCCAGCAGTGAATTGAGGGGAAACACCATATATTTT. It is translated as CASSELRGNTIYF. Together with reference TRBV2 and TRBJ1-3, the CDR3 gives the full variable domain: EPEVTQTPSHQVTQMGQEVILRCVPISNHLYFYWYRQILGQKVEFLVSFYNNEISEKSEIFDDQFSVERPDGSNFTLKIRSTKLEDSAMYFCASSELRGNTIYFGEGSWLTVV.

The chain joins TRBV15 to TRBJ1-2; TRBD1 agrees at 7 bases. With V trimmed by 0 bases and J by 3 bases, 4 bases remained unmatched. The CDR3 runs 15 residues. CDR1 and CDR2 (germline): LNHNV, YYDKDF (reference sequence). CDR3 residues: CATSRDTDRDYGYTF. CDR3 DNA sequence: TGTGCCACCAGCAGAGATACCGACAGGGACTATGGCTACACCTTC.

The rearrangement joins TRBV6-6 to TRBJ1-1, with D perhaps TRBD1 (6 bases). The V gene lost 7 bases and the J gene lost 0 bases, with 12 bases spanning the gap. Per germline, CDR1 MNHNY and CDR2 SVGAGI (reference sequence). This CDR3 contains 14 residues. The CDR3 DNA reads as TGTGCCAGCATGATAGGACAGATGAACACTGAAGCTTTCTTT. Translated, it gives CASMIGQMNTEAFF.

The chain combines TRBV29-1 with TRBJ2-1; 7 bases are a match to TRBD2. Losses at the gene ends were 7 bases for V and 7 bases for J; bases not matched to a gene: 13. The CDR3 loop spans 14 amino acids. In germline, CDR1 is SQVTM, CDR2 ANQGSEA. The CDR3 here is CSGDLAAVGNEQFF. The CDR3 coding sequence is TGCAGCGGGGACCTAGCGGCCGTTGGGAATGAGCAGTTCTTC.

As regards this clone: At one of its ends the junction is not consistent with the germline gene, which may arise from a read error. The chain carries TRBV7-9 and TRBJ1-3; D is unresolved. The CDR3 loop spans 12 amino acids. The germline V gene encodes CDR1 SEHNR and CDR2 FQNEAQ (reference sequence). CDR3 loop: CSSSVIGNTIYF. CDR3 sequence (DNA): TGTTCCAGCAGCGTCATTGGAAACACCATATATTTT.

DNA of the CDR3: TGTGCCAGCTCACCAGACCAGGGCCTCGAGCAGTACTTC. Amino acid sequence: CASSPDQGLEQYF. This chain connects TRBV18 to TRBJ2-7; a weak D match, TRBD1 (5 bases). Germline CDR1 KGHSH, CDR2 LQKENI. V was clipped by 2 bases and J by 6 bases, with 11 bases between them. The CDR3 totals 13 residues.

The V and J genes are TRBV4-3 and TRBJ2-1; unclear D gene. Trimming stripped 0 bases from V and 6 bases from J, with 15 bases between. Germline CDR1 and CDR2: LGHNA and YSLEER. The CDR3 extends over 16 amino acids. CDR3 sequence (DNA): TGCGCCAGCAGCCAAGAGGCCCGTACGTCGGGCAATGAGCAGTTCTTC. It codes for CASSQEARTSGNEQFF.

The chain uses TRBV4-1 and TRBJ2-3, with D maybe TRBD1 (7 bases). CDR1 and CDR2 (germline): MGHRA, YSYEKL. The CDR3 has 14 amino acids. Trimming removed 3 bases from V and 4 bases from J, with 11 bases in between. CDR3 in amino acids: CASSQQGGADTQYF. The CDR3 nucleotides read TGCGCCAGCAGCCAGCAGGGGGGAGCAGATACGCAGTATTTT.

The chain employs TRBV19 and TRBJ2-2; perhaps TRBD1 as D (7 bases). V lost 3 bases to trimming and J lost 1 base, with 9 bases between them. Germline V gene sequence: CDR1 LNHDA, CDR2 SQIVND (reference sequence). The CDR3 is 15 amino acids. The CDR3 DNA is TGTGCCAGTAGTATTCAGGGGGGGAACACCGGGGAGCTGTTTTTT. This encodes CASSIQGGNTGELFF.

The chain has TRBV9 and TRBJ1-5, with D possibly matching TRBD1 (6 bases). Trimming shortened V by 0 bases and J by 7 bases, and 8 bases separated the two germline ends. Germline-derived CDR1 and CDR2 are SGDLS and YYNGEE. CDR3 length: 13 residues. In nucleotides, the CDR3 is TGTGCCAGCAGCGTAGACAGGGAGCAGCCCCAGCATTTT. Protein: CASSVDREQPQHF. Drawing the rest from reference TRBV9 and TRBJ1-5, the complete variable domain is DSGVTQTPKHLITATGQRVTLRCSPRSGDLSVYWYQQSLDQGLQFLIQYYNGEERAKGNILERFSAQQFPDLHSELNLSSLELGDSALYFCASSVDREQPQHFGDGTRLSIL.

The chain joins TRBV1 to TRBJ2-7; the table assigns TRBD2, which was not confirmed against the DNA. TRBV1 is annotated as a pseudogene. This CDR3 region has 16 residues. The chain's CDR3 is CTSSRAPSGSSYEQYF. For the CDR3, the DNA is TGCACCAGCAGCCGCGCACCTAGCGGGAGTTCCTACGAGCAGTACTTC.

This clone was found a few times. The rearrangement joins TRBV4-2 to TRBJ1-1; 10 bases fit TRBD1. Germline loops: CDR1 LGHNA, CDR2 YNFKEQ. CDR3 length equals 17 residues. Losses at the gene ends were 0 bases for V and 5 bases for J; bases not matched to a gene: 9. CDR3 in amino acids: CASSQEPMDRGNTEAFF. CDR3 in DNA: TGTGCCAGCAGCCAAGAACCCATGGACAGGGGGAATACTGAAGCTTTCTTT.

The chain employs TRBV5-4 and TRBJ2-3, with unresolved D. CDR1 and CDR2 from the germline V gene are SGHNT and YYREEE (reference sequence). V was pared by 1 base and J by 0 bases, with 9 bases between. The length of the CDR3 is 15 residues. CDR3 protein: CASSLTLTSTDTQYF. In nucleotides, the CDR3 is TGTGCCAGCAGCTTGACTCTTACTAGCACAGATACGCAGTATTTT.